The entry below gives a single T cell receptor beta chain sequence along with its context. The antigen remains unidentified. This entry belongs to a study of healthy donors' naive CD4 and CD8 T cells. About the research overall: Three donor age groups were sampled: 20-25, 40-50 and 60-70 years; half female.

V shed 5 bases and J shed 0 bases, with 17 bases lying between them. Germline-derived CDR1 and CDR2 are LNHNV and YYDKDF (reference sequence). The CDR3 has 17 residues. Study results and caveats: About 13% of CD4/CD8 propensity variance appeared explained by V, J and CDR3 charge.

Sorting defined naive CD4+ as CD4+CD8-CD45RO-CD45RA+ and naive CD8+ as CD8+CD4-CD45RA+CD27bright. TCR libraries were built from 450 to 650 ng of total RNA by linear amplification. TCRdb re-called the reads through MiXCR, storing one row per CDR3 protein. Seen here are approximately 200,000 distinct CDR3 sequences, about 70% observed once, and the top ten hold less than 2.5%. This TCR was sampled from a pool of human donors in good health; the sample pools cells from several healthy donors. The rearrangement uses TRBV15 and TRBJ2-4; D is uncertain. Source material: naive CD4+ and CD8+ T cells sorted from blood, pooled from several donors. The CDR3 loop reads CATSGDNRRLAKNIQYF. DNA of the CDR3: TGTGCCACCAGCGGCGATAACAGAAGACTAGCCAAAAACATTCAGTACTTC.